Following are 26 T cell receptor beta chains from one sample sequenced in a study of identical twins. TCRdb reprocessed the 5' RACE reads via MiXCR and lists one record per CDR3 protein. The data hold about 190,000 distinct CDR3 sequences, with roughly 15% observed a single time. These data were also reused for a study on T cells expressing NK-cell markers.

What was sequenced was CD8+ T cells sorted from blood. The receptors derive from a woman aged 18-35 years in good health.

The gene calls are TRBV28 and TRBJ2-7; D unresolved. CDR1 and CDR2 (germline): MDHEN, SYDVKM. This CDR3 is 14 amino acids long. V lost 2 bases to trimming and J lost 1 base, with 9 bases between them. CDR3 sequence reads: CASSLKSPSYEQYF. The CDR3 bases are TGTGCCAGCAGTTTAAAATCCCCTTCCTACGAGCAGTACTTC.

This clonotype has a handful of counts. J is TRBJ2-5 and V is TRBV9; a possible D gene is TRBD2 (6 bases). The CDR3 loop spans 14 amino acids. V shed 2 bases and J shed 1 base, with 9 bases lying between them. Germline V gene sequence: CDR1 SGDLS, CDR2 YYNGEE. This CDR3 reads CASSVGGPQETQYF. The DNA of the CDR3 is TGTGCCAGCAGCGTCGGGGGACCCCAAGAGACCCAGTACTTC.

A few counts support this clonotype. The genes are TRBV6-5 and TRBJ2-1; a possible D gene is TRBD1 (5 bases). CDR3 length: 12 residues. Trimming shortened V by 4 bases and J by 11 bases, and 12 bases separated the two germline ends. Germline CDR1 MNHEY, CDR2 SVGAGI. The chain's CDR3 is CASSSTGQKQFF. The CDR3 DNA reads as TGTGCCAGCAGTTCAACAGGCCAGAAGCAGTTCTTC.

This clonotype was observed a few times. V usage is TRBV12-3 or TRBV12-4 and J usage is TRBJ1-2; 9 positions agree with TRBD1. This CDR3 has 16 amino acids. V lost 2 bases, J lost 4 bases, and 8 bases stayed unmatched. As DNA, the CDR3 is TGTGCCAGCAGTTTAACCCTGGGACAGGGAGGCTATGGCTACACCTTC. Residues: CASSLTLGQGGYGYTF.

This clonotype appeared a few times. The V gene is TRBV27, the J gene TRBJ2-5; maybe TRBD2 (5 bases). Trimming left V 4 bases short and J 0 bases short, with 12 bases between. The CDR3 is 15 amino acids. The V gene's germline CDR1 is MNHEY and CDR2 SMNVEV (reference sequence). CDR3 bases: TGTGCCAGCAGTTCCCCAACTAGTTACCAAGAGACCCAGTACTTC. It codes for CASSSPTSYQETQYF.

The chain is built from TRBV29-1 and TRBJ1-2, with a weak D call TRBD1 (5 bases). Germline CDR1 reads SQVTM; CDR2 reads ANQGSEA. V shed 2 bases and J shed 0 bases, with 13 bases lying between them. The length of the CDR3 is 15 residues. This CDR3 is CSVETTATANYGYTF. CDR3 DNA: TGCAGCGTTGAAACTACCGCGACAGCTAACTATGGCTACACCTTC.

A few counts support this clonotype. The rearrangement joins TRBV29-1 to TRBJ2-5, with a possible D match to TRBD2 (5 bases). V was trimmed by 3 bases and J by 5 bases, leaving 19 bases between them. This CDR3 region has 15 residues. Germline lookup yields CDR1 SQVTM and CDR2 ANQGSEA. In DNA form, the CDR3 reads TGCAGCGTTGAGGGCAGAACGGGGTCGAAGGAGACCCAGTACTTC. Encoded protein: CSVEGRTGSKETQYF.

There are a few counts of this clonotype. V usage is TRBV2 and J usage is TRBJ2-7; D unresolved. The germline CDR1 and CDR2 sequences are SNHLY and FYNNEI. This CDR3 region has 13 residues. V was pared by 10 bases and J by 2 bases, with 15 bases between. The DNA for the CDR3 is TGTGCCACTCAAGCGAGGAATACCTACGAGCAGTACTTC. It encodes CATQARNTYEQYF. Full variable domain (missing parts from reference TRBV2 and TRBJ2-7): EPEVTQTPSHQVTQMGQEVILRCVPISNHLYFYWYRQILGQKVEFLVSFYNNEISEKSEIFDDQFSVERPDGSNFTLKIRSTKLEDSAMYFCATQARNTYEQYFGPGTRLTVT.

This clonotype was counted only a few times. The chain carries TRBV12-3 or TRBV12-4 and TRBJ2-7, with unresolved D. The CDR3 runs to 13 residues. Trimming removed 3 bases at V and 4 bases at J, with 10 bases between. CDR3 loop: CASSFSTGYEQYF. For the CDR3, the DNA is TGTGCCAGCAGTTTTAGTACCGGGTACGAGCAGTACTTC.

This rearrangement joins TRBV5-1 to TRBJ2-5; perhaps TRBD1 as D (6 bases). The germline V gene encodes CDR1 SGHRS and CDR2 YFSETQ. V was cut by 4 bases and J by 4 bases, with 20 bases left in between. This CDR3 has 16 residues. The CDR3 loop reads CASSQSGTSGRETQYF. The DNA of the CDR3 is TGCGCCAGCAGCCAGTCTGGGACAAGTGGGAGAGAGACCCAGTACTTC.

This clonotype was picked up a small number of times. J is TRBJ2-5 and V is TRBV9; the D gene is possibly TRBD1 (6 bases). CDR3 length: 15 amino acids. CDR1 and CDR2 from the germline V gene are SGDLS and YYNGEE. V was shortened by 6 bases and J by 1 base, with 16 bases between the two germline ends. The CDR3 sequence: CASTQSGASQETQYF. In nucleotides, the CDR3 is TGTGCCAGCACCCAGTCAGGGGCCTCCCAAGAGACCCAGTACTTC.

This rearrangement joins TRBV19 to TRBJ1-2, with D hard to call. This CDR3 spans 14 amino acids. From germline, CDR1 is LNHDA and CDR2 SQIVND (reference sequence). V was shortened by 6 bases and J by 1 base, with 12 bases between the two germline ends. As DNA, the CDR3 is TGTGCCAGTAGCTGGACTACTATTAACTATGGCTACACCTTC. Its protein is CASSWTTINYGYTF.

This clonotype has at least ten counts. The chain employs TRBV4-1 and TRBJ2-1; TRBD2 agrees at 7 bases. The CDR3 contains 14 residues. Germline CDR1 MGHRA, CDR2 YSYEKL. The ends lost 1 base at V and 7 bases at J; junction bases unmatched: 4. The CDR3 sequence is CASSQGLARNEQFF. In DNA form, the CDR3 reads TGCGCCAGCAGCCAAGGACTAGCTCGGAATGAGCAGTTCTTC.

This clonotype was seen only a few times. This chain joins TRBV29-1 and TRBJ2-3; D is possibly TRBD1 or TRBD2 (5 bases each). The CDR3 is 14 residues long. V was shortened by 7 bases and J by 5 bases, with 19 bases between the two germline ends. CDR1 is SQVTM, CDR2 ANQGSEA, per germline. The CDR3 DNA is TGCAGCGCCGAGACCGGGGCGCCCCAAGATACGCAGTATTTT. Translating gives CSAETGAPQDTQYF.

The rearrangement joins TRBV6-2 or TRBV6-3 to TRBJ2-7; 8 bases fit TRBD2. CDR3 length: 15 amino acids. The V gene end was trimmed by 6 bases and the J gene end by 5 bases; junction bases not matched to a gene: 12. CDR1 and CDR2 from the germline V gene are MNHEY and SVGEGT. CDR3 sequence (DNA): TGTGCCAGCAGCTTGGGGAAGCGGGAGAAAGACGAGCAGTACTTC. It is translated as CASSLGKREKDEQYF.

This clonotype showed up just a few times. In DNA, the CDR3 is TGTGCCAGCAGATCCGGGACTAGTGGATCCTACAATGAGCAGTTCTTC. Amino acid sequence: CASRSGTSGSYNEQFF. The V gene is TRBV9, the J gene TRBJ2-1; TRBD2 matches at 8 bases. Germline trimming cut 5 bases from V and 1 base from J; bases unmatched to any gene: 8. The CDR3 has 16 residues. CDR1 and CDR2 from the germline V gene are SGDLS and YYNGEE.

The genes are TRBV6-1 and TRBJ2-1, with D perhaps TRBD2 (6 bases). CDR1 MNHNS and CDR2 SASEGT come from the germline V gene. CDR3 length: 15 residues. V dropped 5 bases and J dropped 7 bases, with 18 bases sitting between them. The CDR3 loop reads CASSPTRRVDNEQFF. The CDR3 nucleotides are TGTGCCAGCAGTCCGACTAGAAGGGTCGATAATGAGCAGTTCTTC.

The chain uses TRBV5-4 and TRBJ2-7; 7 positions agree with TRBD1. Germline trimming cut 0 bases from V and 2 bases from J; bases unmatched to any gene: 2. The germline gives CDR1 SGHNT, CDR2 YYREEE (reference sequence). The CDR3 totals 14 residues. The DNA for the CDR3 is TGTGCCAGCAGCTTGGAGGGACAGACCTACGAGCAGTACTTC. Its protein product is CASSLEGQTYEQYF. The full variable domain, rest sourced from reference TRBV5-4 and TRBJ2-7, is ETGVTQSPTHLIKTRGQQVTLRCSSQSGHNTVSWYQQALGQGPQFIFQYYREEENGRGNFPPRFSGLQFPNYSSELNVNALELDDSALYLCASSLEGQTYEQYFGPGTRLTVT.

At least ten counts were recorded for this clonotype. The V call is TRBV12-3 or TRBV12-4, the J call TRBJ2-1; possibly TRBD1 for D (5 bases). The CDR3 is 13 residues long. The germline V and J ends were trimmed by 6 bases and 10 bases, with 16 bases remaining between them. CDR3 in DNA: TGTGCCAGCAGCTCGAGCAGGGTCAGGGAGCAGTTCTTC. It codes for CASSSSRVREQFF.

In this sample, this clonotype turned up many times. The chain has TRBV11-2 and TRBJ2-7; no reliable D call. Trimming took 5 bases from V and 3 from J, leaving 2 bases between them. Germline V lookup: CDR1 SGHAT, CDR2 FQNNGV. The CDR3 contains 10 residues. CDR3 DNA: TGTGCCAGCAGCAACTACGAGCAGTACTTC. Translated, it gives CASSNYEQYF.

This clonotype came up once. V usage is TRBV7-6 and J usage is TRBJ1-4, with D hard to call. Trimming pared 5 bases from V and 0 bases from J, leaving 19 bases between. Germline V gene lookup returns CDR1 SGHVS and CDR2 FNYEAQ. The CDR3 length is 18 residues. This CDR3 reads CASSPWGTLETTNEKLFF. The CDR3 DNA reads TGTGCCAGCAGCCCCTGGGGTACACTCGAGACAACTAATGAAAAACTGTTTTTT.

On this clonotype itself: With only one base between it and a far larger clone, this is likely a read error. V usage is TRBV6-6 and J usage is TRBJ2-1, with TRBD1 as a possible D gene (5 bases). The CDR3 loop spans 11 amino acids. V gave up 6 bases and J gave up 12 bases, with 12 bases separating them. Germline lookup yields CDR1 MNHNY and CDR2 SVGAGI (reference sequence). The CDR3 reads CASSLGDAQFF. The CDR3 DNA is TGTGCCAGCAGCTTAGGGGATGCGCAGTTCTTC.

The chain joins TRBV7-2 to TRBJ2-3; 9 bases match TRBD2. J gave up 3 bases and V 5 bases, and 3 bases lay outside the gene matches. Germline loops: CDR1 SGHTA, CDR2 FQGNSA. The CDR3 length is 14 residues. The CDR3, as DNA: TGTGCCAGCAGCGTCCTAGCGGGGACAGATACGCAGTATTTT. This encodes CASSVLAGTDTQYF.

V is TRBV7-2 and J is TRBJ2-3, with a tentative D call TRBD1 (6 bases). The CDR3 contains 16 residues. The V end lost 4 bases, the J end lost 2 bases, and 16 bases lay between the germline ends. CDR1 and CDR2 (germline): SGHTA, FQGNSA. The CDR3 region has the DNA TGTGCCAGCAGCTCACTGCAGGGGAAAACCACAGATACGCAGTATTTT. Encoded protein: CASSSLQGKTTDTQYF.

This clonotype was picked up a small number of times. The CDR3 loop reads CASSYSGAAAYNEQFF. CDR3 in DNA: TGTGCCAGCAGTTACTCGGGAGCGGCGGCCTACAATGAGCAGTTCTTC. The rearrangement links TRBV6-5 to TRBJ2-1; D perhaps matches TRBD2 (5 bases). The CDR3 runs to 16 residues. CDR1 and CDR2 (germline): MNHEY, SVGAGI. V was shortened by 0 bases and J by 2 bases, with 11 bases between the two germline ends.

CDR3 sequence reads: CASSTEGGSEAFF. The CDR3 region has the DNA TGTGCCAGCAGCACCGAGGGAGGGTCTGAAGCTTTCTTT. The rearrangement links TRBV9 to TRBJ1-1; the D is unclear. V was cut by 4 bases and J by 6 bases, with 13 bases left in between. Germline V lookup: CDR1 SGDLS, CDR2 YYNGEE. CDR3 length equals 13 residues.